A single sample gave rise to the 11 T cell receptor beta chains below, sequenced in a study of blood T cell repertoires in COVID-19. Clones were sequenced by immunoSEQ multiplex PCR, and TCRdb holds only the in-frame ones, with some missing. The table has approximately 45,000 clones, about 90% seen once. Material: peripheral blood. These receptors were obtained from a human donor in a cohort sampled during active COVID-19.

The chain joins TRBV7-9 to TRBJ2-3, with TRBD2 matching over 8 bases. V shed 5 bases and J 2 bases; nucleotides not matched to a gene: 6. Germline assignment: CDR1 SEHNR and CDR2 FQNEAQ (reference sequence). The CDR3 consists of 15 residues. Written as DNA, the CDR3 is TGTGCCAGCAGCCTCGGTAGCGGGGCCACAGATACGCAGTATTTT. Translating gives CASSLGSGATDTQYF.

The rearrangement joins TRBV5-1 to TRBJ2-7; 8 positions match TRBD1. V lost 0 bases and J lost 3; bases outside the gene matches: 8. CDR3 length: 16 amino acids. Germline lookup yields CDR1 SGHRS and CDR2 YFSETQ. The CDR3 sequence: CASSLALRTGRYEQYF. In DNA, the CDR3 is TGCGCCAGCAGCTTGGCCTTAAGGACAGGGCGCTACGAGCAGTACTTC.

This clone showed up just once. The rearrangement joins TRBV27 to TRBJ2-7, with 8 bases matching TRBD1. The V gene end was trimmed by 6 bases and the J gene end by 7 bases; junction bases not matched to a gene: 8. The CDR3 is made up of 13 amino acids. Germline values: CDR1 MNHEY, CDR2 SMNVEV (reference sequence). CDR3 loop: CASRQGGDREQYF. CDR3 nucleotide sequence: TGTGCCAGCAGACAGGGGGGAGATCGGGAGCAGTACTTC.

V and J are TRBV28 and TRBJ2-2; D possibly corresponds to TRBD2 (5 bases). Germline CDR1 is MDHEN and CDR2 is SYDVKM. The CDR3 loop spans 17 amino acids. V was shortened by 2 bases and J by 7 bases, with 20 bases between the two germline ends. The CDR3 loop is CASSLNGGGFRVGELFF. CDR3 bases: TGTGCCAGCAGTTTAAATGGTGGAGGCTTCCGTGTCGGGGAGCTGTTTTTT.

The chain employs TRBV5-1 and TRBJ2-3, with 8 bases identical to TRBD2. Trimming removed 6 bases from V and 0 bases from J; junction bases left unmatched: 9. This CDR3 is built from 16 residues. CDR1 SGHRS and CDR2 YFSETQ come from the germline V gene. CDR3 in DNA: TGCGCCAGCAAATTCGCCGGGACTAGAAGCACAGATACGCAGTATTTT. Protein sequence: CASKFAGTRSTDTQYF.

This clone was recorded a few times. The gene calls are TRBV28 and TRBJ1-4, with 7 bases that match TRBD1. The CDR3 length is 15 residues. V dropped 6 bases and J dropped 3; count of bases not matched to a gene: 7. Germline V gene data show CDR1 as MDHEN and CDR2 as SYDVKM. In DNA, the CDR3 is TGTGCCAGCAGAACCCACAGGGGAGCTAATGAAAAACTGTTTTTT. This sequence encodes CASRTHRGANEKLFF.

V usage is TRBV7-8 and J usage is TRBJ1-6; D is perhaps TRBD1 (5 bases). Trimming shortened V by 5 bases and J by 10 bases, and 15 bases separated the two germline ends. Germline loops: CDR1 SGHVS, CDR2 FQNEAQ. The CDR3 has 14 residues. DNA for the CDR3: TGTGCCAGCAGCGAAAAGGGGTGGAGATCACCCCTCCACTTT. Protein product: CASSEKGWRSPLHF. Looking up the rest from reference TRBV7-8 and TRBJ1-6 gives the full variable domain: GAGVSQSPRYKVAKRGQDVALRCDPISGHVSLFWYQQALGQGPEFLTYFQNEAQLDKSGLPSDRFFAERPEGSVSTLKIQRTQQEDSAVYLCASSEKGWRSPLHFGNGTRLTVT.

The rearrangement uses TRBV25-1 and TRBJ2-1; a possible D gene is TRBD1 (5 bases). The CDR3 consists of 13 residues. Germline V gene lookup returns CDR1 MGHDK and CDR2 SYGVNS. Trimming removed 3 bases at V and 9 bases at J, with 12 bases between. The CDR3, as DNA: TGTGCCAGCAGTGATGTAGGGGATGGTGAGCAGTTCTTC. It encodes CASSDVGDGEQFF.

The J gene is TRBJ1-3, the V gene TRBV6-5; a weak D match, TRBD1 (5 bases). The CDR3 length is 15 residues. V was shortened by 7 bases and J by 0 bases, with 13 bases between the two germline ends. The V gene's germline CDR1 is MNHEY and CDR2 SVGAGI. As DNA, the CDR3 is TGTGCCAGCACAGTTCAGGGATCCTCTGGAAACACCATATATTTT. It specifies CASTVQGSSGNTIYF.

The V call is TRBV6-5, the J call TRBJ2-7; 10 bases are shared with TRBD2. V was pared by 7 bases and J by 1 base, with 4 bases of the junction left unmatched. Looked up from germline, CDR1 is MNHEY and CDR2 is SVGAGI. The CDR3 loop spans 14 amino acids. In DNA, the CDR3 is TGTGCCAGCATCAGGACTAGCGGTTCCTACGAGCAGTACTTC. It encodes CASIRTSGSYEQYF.

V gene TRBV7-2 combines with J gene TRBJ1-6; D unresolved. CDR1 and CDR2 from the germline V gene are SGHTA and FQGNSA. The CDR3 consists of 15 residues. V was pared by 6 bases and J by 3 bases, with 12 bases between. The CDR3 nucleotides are TGTGCCAGCAGACCACAACAGAGCTATAATTCACCCCTCCACTTT. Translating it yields CASRPQQSYNSPLHF.